This T cell receptor beta chain was retrieved from a study of T cell responses to AZD1222 COVID-19 vaccine. With respect to this clone: As yet, its antigen is unknown.

V shed 1 base and J shed 1 base, with 8 bases lying between them. The CDR3 spans 14 residues. The germline V gene encodes CDR1 SGHRS and CDR2 YFSETQ. The table came from immunoSEQ multiplex PCR; TCRdb's copy has only in-frame clones and leaves some out. This sample carries more than 85,000 clones, roughly 92% of them seen once, and the ten largest clones take 2% to 2.5%. Findings and limits, study-wide: Baseline seropositivity occurred in only a handful of AZD1222 recipients. A rise in Spike-specific TCR breadth and depth followed two AZD1222 doses.

The chain employs TRBV5-1 and TRBJ1-1; the D is unclear. The starting material was peripheral blood, obtained 28 days after the second AZD1222 dose. The TCR comes from an adult who received the AZD1222 COVID-19 vaccine. The DNA for the CDR3 is TGCGCCAGCAGCTTGCTGGGCCAGAACACTGAAGCTTTCTTT. Residues: CASSLLGQNTEAFF. Full variable domain (remainder filled in from reference TRBV5-1 and TRBJ1-1): KAGVTQTPRYLIKTRGQQVTLSCSPISGHRSVSWYQQTPGQGLQFLFEYFSETQRNKGNFPGRFSGRQFSNSRSEMNVSTLELGDSALYLCASSLLGQNTEAFFGQGTRLTVV.